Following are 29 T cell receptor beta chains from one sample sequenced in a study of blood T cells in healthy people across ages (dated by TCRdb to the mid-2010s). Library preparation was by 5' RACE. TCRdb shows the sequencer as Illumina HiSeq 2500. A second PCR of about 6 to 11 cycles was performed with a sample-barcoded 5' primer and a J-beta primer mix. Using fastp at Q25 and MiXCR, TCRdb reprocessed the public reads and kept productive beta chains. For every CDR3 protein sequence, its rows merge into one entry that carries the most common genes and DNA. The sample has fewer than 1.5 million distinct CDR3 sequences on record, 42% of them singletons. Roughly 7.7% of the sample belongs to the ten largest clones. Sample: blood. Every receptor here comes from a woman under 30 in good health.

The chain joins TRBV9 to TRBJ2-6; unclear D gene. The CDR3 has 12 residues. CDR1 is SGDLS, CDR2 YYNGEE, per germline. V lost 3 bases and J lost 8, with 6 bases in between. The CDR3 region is CASSDPPNVLTF. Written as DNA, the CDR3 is TGTGCCAGCAGCGACCCCCCCAACGTCCTGACTTTC.

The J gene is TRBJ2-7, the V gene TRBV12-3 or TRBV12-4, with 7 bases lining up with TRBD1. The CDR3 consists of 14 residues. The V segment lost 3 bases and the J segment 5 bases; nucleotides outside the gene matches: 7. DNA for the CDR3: TGTGCCAGCAGTTTCGCCGGGACAGCAGACGAGCAGTACTTC. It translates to CASSFAGTADEQYF.

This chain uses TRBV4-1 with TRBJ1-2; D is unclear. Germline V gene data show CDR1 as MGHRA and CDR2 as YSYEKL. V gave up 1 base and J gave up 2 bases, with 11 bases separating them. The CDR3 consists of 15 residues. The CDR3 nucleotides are TGCGCCAGCAGCCAAGGGCCAGGCCTAAACTATGGCTACACCTTC. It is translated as CASSQGPGLNYGYTF.

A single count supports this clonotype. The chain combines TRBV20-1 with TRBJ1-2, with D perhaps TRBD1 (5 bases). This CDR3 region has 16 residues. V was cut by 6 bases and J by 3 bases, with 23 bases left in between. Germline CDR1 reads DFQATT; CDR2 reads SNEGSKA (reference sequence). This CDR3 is CSANLGGLPLDYGYTF. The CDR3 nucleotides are TGCAGTGCCAATCTGGGGGGTCTCCCTTTGGACTATGGCTACACCTTC.

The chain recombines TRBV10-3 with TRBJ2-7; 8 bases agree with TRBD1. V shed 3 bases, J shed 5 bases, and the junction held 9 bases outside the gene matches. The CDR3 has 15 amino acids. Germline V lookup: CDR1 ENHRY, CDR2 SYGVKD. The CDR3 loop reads CAISDSGTGANEQYF. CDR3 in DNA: TGTGCCATCAGTGACTCCGGGACAGGCGCTAACGAGCAGTACTTC.

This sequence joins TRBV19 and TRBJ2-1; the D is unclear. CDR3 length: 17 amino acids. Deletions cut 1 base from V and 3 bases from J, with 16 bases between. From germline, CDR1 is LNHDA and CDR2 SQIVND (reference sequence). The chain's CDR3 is CASSIVPAALLYNEQFF. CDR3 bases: TGTGCCAGTAGTATAGTACCGGCAGCCTTACTCTACAATGAGCAGTTCTTC.

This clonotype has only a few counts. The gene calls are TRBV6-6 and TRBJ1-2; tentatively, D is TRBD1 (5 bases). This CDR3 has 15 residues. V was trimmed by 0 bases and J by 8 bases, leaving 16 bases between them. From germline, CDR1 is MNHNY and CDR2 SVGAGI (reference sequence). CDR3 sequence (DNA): TGTGCCAGCAGTTACTCGGGAGACAGTCCGGGGGGCTACACCTTC. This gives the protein CASSYSGDSPGGYTF.

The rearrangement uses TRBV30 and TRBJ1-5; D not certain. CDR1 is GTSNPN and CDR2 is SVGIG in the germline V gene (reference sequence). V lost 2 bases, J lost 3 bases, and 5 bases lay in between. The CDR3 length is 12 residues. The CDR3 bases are TGTGCCTGGAGTAACCTCAATCAGCCCCAGCATTTT. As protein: CAWSNLNQPQHF. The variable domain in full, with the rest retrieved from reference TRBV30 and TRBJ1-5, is SQTIHQWPATLVQPVGSPLSLECTVEGTSNPNLYWYRQAAGRGLQLLFYSVGIGQISSEVPQNLSASRPQDRQFILSSKKLLLSDSGFYLCAWSNLNQPQHFGDGTRLSIL.

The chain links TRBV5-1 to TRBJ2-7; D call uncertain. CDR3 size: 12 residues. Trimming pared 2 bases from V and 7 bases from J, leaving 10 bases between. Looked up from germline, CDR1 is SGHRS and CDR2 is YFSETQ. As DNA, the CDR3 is TGCGCCAGCAGCTTTTCCGCGAGTGAGCAGTACTTC. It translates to CASSFSASEQYF.

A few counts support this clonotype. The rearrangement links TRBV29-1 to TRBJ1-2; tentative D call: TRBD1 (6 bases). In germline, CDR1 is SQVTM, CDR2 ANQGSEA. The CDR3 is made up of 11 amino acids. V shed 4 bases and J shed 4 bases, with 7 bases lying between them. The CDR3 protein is CSVATGYGYTF. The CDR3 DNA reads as TGCAGCGTTGCGACAGGCTATGGCTACACCTTC.

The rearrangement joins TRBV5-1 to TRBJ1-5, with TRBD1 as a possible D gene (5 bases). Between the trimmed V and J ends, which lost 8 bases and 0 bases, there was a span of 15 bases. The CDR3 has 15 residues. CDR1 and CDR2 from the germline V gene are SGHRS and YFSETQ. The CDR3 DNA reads TGCGCCAGTAGCGACGGGGGAAATAGCAATCAGCCCCAGCATTTT. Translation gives CASSDGGNSNQPQHF. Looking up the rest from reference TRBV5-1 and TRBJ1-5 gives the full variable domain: KAGVTQTPRYLIKTRGQQVTLSCSPISGHRSVSWYQQTPGQGLQFLFEYFSETQRNKGNFPGRFSGRQFSNSRSEMNVSTLELGDSALYLCASSDGGNSNQPQHFGDGTRLSIL.

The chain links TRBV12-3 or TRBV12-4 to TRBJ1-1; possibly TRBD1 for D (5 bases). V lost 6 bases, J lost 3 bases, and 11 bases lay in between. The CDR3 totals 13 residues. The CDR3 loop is CASSPGADTEAFF. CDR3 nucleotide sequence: TGTGCCAGCAGCCCCGGGGCCGACACTGAAGCTTTCTTT.

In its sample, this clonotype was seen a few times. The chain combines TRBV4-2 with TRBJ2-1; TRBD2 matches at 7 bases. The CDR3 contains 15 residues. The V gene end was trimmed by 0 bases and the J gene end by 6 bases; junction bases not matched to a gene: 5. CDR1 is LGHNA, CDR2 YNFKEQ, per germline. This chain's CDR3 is CASSQEGSGGNEQFF. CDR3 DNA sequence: TGTGCCAGCAGCCAAGAGGGTTCGGGGGGCAATGAGCAGTTCTTC.

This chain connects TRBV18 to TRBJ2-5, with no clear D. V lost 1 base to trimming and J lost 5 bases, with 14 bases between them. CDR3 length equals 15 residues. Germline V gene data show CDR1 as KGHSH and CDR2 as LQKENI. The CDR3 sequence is CASSPRKLPGETQYF. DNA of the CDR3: TGTGCCAGCTCACCACGAAAACTACCTGGTGAGACCCAGTACTTC.

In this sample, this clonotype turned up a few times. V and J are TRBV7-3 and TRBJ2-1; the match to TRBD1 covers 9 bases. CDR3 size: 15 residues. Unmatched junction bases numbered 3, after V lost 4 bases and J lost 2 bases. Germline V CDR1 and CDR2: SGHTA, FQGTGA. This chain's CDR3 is CASSSQGAPYNEQFF. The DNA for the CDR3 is TGTGCCAGCAGCTCACAGGGGGCCCCCTACAATGAGCAGTTCTTC.

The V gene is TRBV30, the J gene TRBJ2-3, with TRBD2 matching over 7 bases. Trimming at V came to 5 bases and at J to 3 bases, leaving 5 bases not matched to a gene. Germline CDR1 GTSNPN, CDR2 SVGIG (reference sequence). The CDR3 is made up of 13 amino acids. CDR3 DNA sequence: TGTGCCTGGGGACAAGCGGGGACAGATACGCAGTATTTT. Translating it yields CAWGQAGTDTQYF. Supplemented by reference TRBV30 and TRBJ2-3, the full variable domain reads SQTIHQWPATLVQPVGSPLSLECTVEGTSNPNLYWYRQAAGRGLQLLFYSVGIGQISSEVPQNLSASRPQDRQFILSSKKLLLSDSGFYLCAWGQAGTDTQYFGPGTRLTVL.

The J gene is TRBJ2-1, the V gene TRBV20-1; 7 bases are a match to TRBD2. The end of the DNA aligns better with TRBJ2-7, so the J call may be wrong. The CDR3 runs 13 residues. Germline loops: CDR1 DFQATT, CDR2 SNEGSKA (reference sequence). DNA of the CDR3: TGCAGTGCTACCCAGGGACTACACAATGAGCAGTACTTC. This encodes CSATQGLHNEQYF.

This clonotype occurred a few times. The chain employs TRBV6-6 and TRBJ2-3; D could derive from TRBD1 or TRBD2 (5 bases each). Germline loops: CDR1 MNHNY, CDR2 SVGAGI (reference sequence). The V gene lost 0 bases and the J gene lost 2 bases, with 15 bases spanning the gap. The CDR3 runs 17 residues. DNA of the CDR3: TGTGCCAGCAGTTACTCTTGGGACCCATCTCTCACAGATACGCAGTATTTT. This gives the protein CASSYSWDPSLTDTQYF.

The CDR3 sequence is CASRKNRASPLHF. The DNA of the CDR3 is TGCGCCAGCAGGAAAAACAGGGCTTCACCCCTCCACTTT. V is TRBV5-1 and J is TRBJ1-6; D might be TRBD1 (6 bases). The CDR3 length is 13 residues. V lost 5 bases to trimming and J lost 9 bases, with 12 bases between them. CDR1 and CDR2 (germline): SGHRS, YFSETQ.

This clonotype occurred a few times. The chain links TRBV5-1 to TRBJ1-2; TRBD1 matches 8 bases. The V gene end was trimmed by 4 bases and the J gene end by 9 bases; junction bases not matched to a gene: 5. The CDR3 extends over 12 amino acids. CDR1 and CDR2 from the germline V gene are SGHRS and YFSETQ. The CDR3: CASSEGQGSYTF. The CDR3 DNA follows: TGCGCCAGCAGCGAAGGACAGGGTAGCTACACCTTC. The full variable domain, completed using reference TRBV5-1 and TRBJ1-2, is KAGVTQTPRYLIKTRGQQVTLSCSPISGHRSVSWYQQTPGQGLQFLFEYFSETQRNKGNFPGRFSGRQFSNSRSEMNVSTLELGDSALYLCASSEGQGSYTFGSGTRLTVV.

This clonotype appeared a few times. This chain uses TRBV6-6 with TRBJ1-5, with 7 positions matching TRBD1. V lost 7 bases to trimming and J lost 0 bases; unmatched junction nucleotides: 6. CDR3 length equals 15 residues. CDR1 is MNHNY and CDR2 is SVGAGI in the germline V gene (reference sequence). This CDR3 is CASTTGTDSNQPQHF. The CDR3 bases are TGTGCCAGCACCACCGGGACAGATAGCAATCAGCCCCAGCATTTT.

CDR3 loop: CASSSTKVASGSFEAQYF. For the CDR3, the DNA is TGTGCCAGCAGCTCAACCAAGGTGGCTAGCGGGAGTTTTGAGGCCCAGTACTTC. V gene TRBV14 combines with J gene TRBJ2-5, with 10 positions matching TRBD2. The germline V gene has CDR1 SGHDN and CDR2 FVKESK. This CDR3 region has 18 residues. V trimming: 5 bases; J trimming: 9 bases; junction bases outside the gene matches: 21.

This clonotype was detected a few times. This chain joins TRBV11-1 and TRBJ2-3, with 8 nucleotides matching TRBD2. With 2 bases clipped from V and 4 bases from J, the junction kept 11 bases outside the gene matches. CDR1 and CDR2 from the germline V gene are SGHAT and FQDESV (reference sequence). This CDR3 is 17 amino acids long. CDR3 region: CASSLPSAAGAADTQYF. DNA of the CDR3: TGTGCCAGCAGCTTACCGTCGGCAGCGGGGGCGGCAGATACGCAGTATTTT. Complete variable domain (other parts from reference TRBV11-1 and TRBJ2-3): EAEVAQSPRYKITEKSQAVAFWCDPISGHATLYWYRQILGQGPELLVQFQDESVVDDSQLPKDRFSAERLKGVDSTLKIQPAELGDSAMYLCASSLPSAAGAADTQYFGPGTRLTVL.

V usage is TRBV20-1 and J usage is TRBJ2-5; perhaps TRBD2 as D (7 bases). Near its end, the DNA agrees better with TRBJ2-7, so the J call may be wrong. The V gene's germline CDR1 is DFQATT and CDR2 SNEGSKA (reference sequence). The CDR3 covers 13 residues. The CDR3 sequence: CSARPGGKNEQYF. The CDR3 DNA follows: TGCAGTGCTAGACCGGGGGGCAAGAACGAGCAGTACTTC.

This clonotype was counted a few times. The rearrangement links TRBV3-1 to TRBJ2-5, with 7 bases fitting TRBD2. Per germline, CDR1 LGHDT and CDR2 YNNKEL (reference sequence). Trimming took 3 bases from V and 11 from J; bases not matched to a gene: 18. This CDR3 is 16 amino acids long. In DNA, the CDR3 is TGTGCCAGCAGCCAGGGACGACTAGCCACCTTAGGGCAGCAGTACTTC. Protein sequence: CASSQGRLATLGQQYF.

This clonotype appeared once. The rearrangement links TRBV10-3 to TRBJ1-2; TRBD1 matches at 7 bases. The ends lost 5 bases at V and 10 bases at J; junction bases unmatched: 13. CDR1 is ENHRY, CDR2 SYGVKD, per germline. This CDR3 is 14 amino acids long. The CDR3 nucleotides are TGTGCCATCAGTAGTTGGGACAGTATGACTACCTACACCTTC. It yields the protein CAISSWDSMTTYTF.

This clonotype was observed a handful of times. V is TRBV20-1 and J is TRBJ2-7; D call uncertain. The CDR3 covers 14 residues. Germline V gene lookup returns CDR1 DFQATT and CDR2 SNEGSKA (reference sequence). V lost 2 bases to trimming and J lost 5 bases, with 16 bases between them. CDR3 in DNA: TGCAGTGCTAGAATACCTGGCACCACGAACGAGCAGTACTTC. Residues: CSARIPGTTNEQYF.

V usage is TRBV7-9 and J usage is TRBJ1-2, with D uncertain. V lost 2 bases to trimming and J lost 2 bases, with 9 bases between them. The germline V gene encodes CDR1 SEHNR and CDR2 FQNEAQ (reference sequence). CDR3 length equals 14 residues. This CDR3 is CASSLPPGNYGYTF. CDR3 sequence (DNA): TGTGCCAGCAGCTTACCCCCAGGAAACTATGGCTACACCTTC.

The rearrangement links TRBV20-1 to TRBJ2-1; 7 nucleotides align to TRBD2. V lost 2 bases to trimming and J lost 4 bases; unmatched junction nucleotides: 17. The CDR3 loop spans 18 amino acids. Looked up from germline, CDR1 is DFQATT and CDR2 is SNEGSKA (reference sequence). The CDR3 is CSARKRELARPKYNEQFF. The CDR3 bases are TGCAGTGCTAGAAAGCGGGAACTAGCGCGGCCCAAATACAATGAGCAGTTCTTC.